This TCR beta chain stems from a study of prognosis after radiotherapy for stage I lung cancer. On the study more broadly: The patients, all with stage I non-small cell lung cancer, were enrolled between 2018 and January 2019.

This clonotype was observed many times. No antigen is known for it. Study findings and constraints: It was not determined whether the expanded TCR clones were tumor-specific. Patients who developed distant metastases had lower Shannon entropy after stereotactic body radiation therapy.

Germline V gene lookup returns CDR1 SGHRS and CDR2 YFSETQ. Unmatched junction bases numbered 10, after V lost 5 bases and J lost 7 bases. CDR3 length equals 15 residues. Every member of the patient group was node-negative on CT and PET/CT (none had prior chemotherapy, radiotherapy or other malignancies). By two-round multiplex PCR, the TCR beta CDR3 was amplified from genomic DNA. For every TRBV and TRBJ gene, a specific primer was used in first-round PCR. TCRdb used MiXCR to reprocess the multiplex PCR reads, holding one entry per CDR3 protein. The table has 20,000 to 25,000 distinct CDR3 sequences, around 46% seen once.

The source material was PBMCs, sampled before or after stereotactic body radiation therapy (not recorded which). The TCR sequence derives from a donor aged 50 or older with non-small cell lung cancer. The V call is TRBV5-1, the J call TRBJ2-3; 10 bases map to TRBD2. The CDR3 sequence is CASRLAGQFMNTQYF. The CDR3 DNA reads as TGCGCCAGCAGACTAGCGGGGCAATTCATGAATACGCAGTATTTT. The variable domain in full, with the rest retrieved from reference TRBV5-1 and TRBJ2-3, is KAGVTQTPRYLIKTRGQQVTLSCSPISGHRSVSWYQQTPGQGLQFLFEYFSETQRNKGNFPGRFSGRQFSNSRSEMNVSTLELGDSALYLCASRLAGQFMNTQYFGPGTRLTVL.